This TCR beta chain was obtained from a study of cytomegalovirus exposure and HLA in healthy donors. Study results and caveats: Rarity held for most TCR sequences, but there were some public TCRs that occurred in many donors. Some TCR beta chains (approximately 180 of them) were listed as cytomegalovirus-associated. It was reported that the classifier diagnosed cytomegalovirus status with high specificity and sensitivity in both the original and validation cohorts. In the roughly 110 validation repertoires, more than 85% of cluster scores exceeded 0, per a later analysis.

Germline V gene sequence: CDR1 GTSNPN, CDR2 SVGIG (reference sequence). The CDR3 is 14 residues long. The J segment lost 5 bases and the V segment lost 5 bases, leaving 8 bases of the junction unmatched. The repertoire was sequenced with immunoSEQ multiplex PCR; TCRdb's copy has only in-frame clones and lacks some. The table has over 250,000 clones, 80% to 90% seen once. In the case of this clone: Its antigen is not identified.

Specimen: PBMCs. This clonotype originated in a woman between 18 and 29 years old in good health and CMV-seronegative. The chain has TRBV30 and TRBJ1-1; TRBD1 matches 10 bases. CDR3 region: CAWDRGRKGTEAFF. Here the CDR3 DNA reads TGTGCCTGGGACAGGGGGCGCAAGGGGACTGAAGCTTTCTTT.